This T cell receptor beta chain was captured by sequencing in a study of tumor and adjacent non-tumor tissue in lung cancer. Turning to the study itself: On average, productive TCRbeta reads reached about 4.2 million per sample. Study conclusions and caveats: Top 100 clones took a larger repertoire share in normal lung.

V shed 6 bases and J shed 3 bases, with 15 bases lying between them. Germline V gene lookup returns CDR1 SGHNT and CDR2 YYREEE (reference sequence). The CDR3 covers 14 residues. This sample's RNA came from whole unsorted tissue. The normal lung tissue was taken more than 3 cm from the tumor edge. TCRbeta libraries were built with three rounds of nested PCR, modified from ARM-PCR. TCRdb reanalysed the multiplex PCR reads using MiXCR and keeps one entry per CDR3 protein. Found here are roughly 120,000 distinct CDR3 sequences, about 61% of them singletons; the top ten hold 15% to 20%. On this clonotype: The antigen remains unidentified. A much bigger clone sits one base away, suggesting this may be a read error.

The gene calls are TRBV5-4 and TRBJ1-1; tentatively, D is TRBD1 (5 bases). The receptor's source is a man in his 60s with non-small cell lung cancer. Specimen: distant non-tumor lung tissue. The CDR3 nucleotides are TGTGCCAGCAACTCGGGAGAAGGGGACACTGAAGCTTTCTTT. Protein: CASNSGEGDTEAFF. Variable domain in full (rest from reference TRBV5-4 and TRBJ1-1): ETGVTQSPTHLIKTRGQQVTLRCSSQSGHNTVSWYQQALGQGPQFIFQYYREEENGRGNFPPRFSGLQFPNYSSELNVNALELDDSALYLCASNSGEGDTEAFFGQGTRLTVV.